These 31 T cell receptor beta chains were sequenced from one sample in a study of blood T cell repertoires in COVID-19. Profiled with immunoSEQ multiplex PCR; TCRdb holds only in-frame clones, not every one. The repertoire holds fewer than 200,000 clones, with 89% as singletons. Sequencing was carried out using peripheral blood. The receptors here all came from a man between 18 and 29 years old who had recovered from COVID-19.

The gene calls are TRBV5-1 and TRBJ2-3; D possibly corresponds to TRBD2 (5 bases). Germline values: CDR1 SGHRS, CDR2 YFSETQ. CDR3 size: 16 residues. V gave up 3 bases and J gave up 1 base, with 15 bases separating them. CDR3 loop: CASSSSGFRGTDTQYF. CDR3 in DNA: TGCGCCAGCAGCTCATCGGGATTCAGAGGCACAGATACGCAGTATTTT.

CDR3: CASGPGGFADTQYF. Written as DNA, the CDR3 is TGTGCTAGTGGCCCGGGGGGGTTCGCAGATACGCAGTATTTT. This sequence joins TRBV12-5 and TRBJ2-3; 8 bases are a match to TRBD2. The CDR3 has 14 amino acids. Germline V lookup: CDR1 LGHNT, CDR2 FRNRAP. V lost 6 bases to trimming and J lost 4 bases; unmatched junction nucleotides: 6.

CDR3 region: CASSRTSGPYNEQFF. The CDR3 nucleotides are TGTGCCAGCAGCAGGACTAGCGGGCCTTACAATGAGCAGTTCTTC. The chain uses TRBV5-8 and TRBJ2-1; 11 nucleotides line up with TRBD2. Trimming at V came to 4 bases and at J to 4 bases, leaving 4 bases not matched to a gene. This CDR3 region has 15 residues. Per the germline V gene, CDR1 is SGHTS and CDR2 is YDEGEE.

The J gene is TRBJ2-5, the V gene TRBV18; no clear D. The CDR3 has 13 amino acids. Germline loops: CDR1 KGHSH, CDR2 LQKENI. Trimming took 3 bases from V and 9 from J, leaving 14 bases between them. Written as DNA, the CDR3 is TGTGCCAGCTCACCTGGTCTGGCGGTACCCCAGTACTTC. Its protein is CASSPGLAVPQYF.

J is TRBJ1-2 and V is TRBV7-8; D is possibly TRBD1 (5 bases). Germline loops: CDR1 SGHVS, CDR2 FQNEAQ. Deletions cut 1 base from V and 2 bases from J, with 8 bases between. This CDR3 spans 14 amino acids. Here the CDR3 DNA reads TGTGCCAGCAGCTTAGGGCGGGGGAACTATGGCTACACCTTC. Protein: CASSLGRGNYGYTF.

The chain is built from TRBV12-5 and TRBJ2-1; TRBD2 agrees at 7 bases. This CDR3 has 14 amino acids. V shed 5 bases and J 4 bases; nucleotides not matched to a gene: 5. Germline CDR1 LGHNT, CDR2 FRNRAP. As DNA, the CDR3 is TGTGCTAGTGGTGAGGGAGGGGCGTACAATGAGCAGTTCTTC. The encoded protein is CASGEGGAYNEQFF.

The chain is built from TRBV11-2 and TRBJ2-7; no clear D gene. The germline V and J ends were trimmed by 5 bases and 0 bases, with 17 bases remaining between them. Germline CDR1 and CDR2: SGHAT and FQNNGV. The CDR3 runs to 16 residues. CDR3 DNA sequence: TGTGCCAGCAGCAAGATTCGGGTTTCCGCCTCCTACGAGCAGTACTTC. This encodes CASSKIRVSASYEQYF. Combining the CDR3 with reference TRBV11-2 and TRBJ2-7 gives the whole variable domain EAGVAQSPRYKIIEKRQSVAFWCNPISGHATLYWYQQILGQGPKLLIQFQNNGVVDDSQLPKDRFSAERLKGVDSTLKIQPAKLEDSAVYLCASSKIRVSASYEQYFGPGTRLTVT.

The chain links TRBV6-6 to TRBJ2-2; 8 bases match TRBD1. J was trimmed by 6 bases and V by 6 bases; bases with no gene match: 6. The CDR3 spans 14 residues. Per the germline V gene, CDR1 is MNHNY and CDR2 is SVGAGI (reference sequence). The CDR3 DNA is TGTGCCAGCAGCGAGACAGGGGCAGCCGGGGAGCTGTTTTTT. This gives the protein CASSETGAAGELFF.

V and J are TRBV2 and TRBJ2-2; 10 positions agree with TRBD2. Germline V gene data show CDR1 as SNHLY and CDR2 as FYNNEI. Germline trimming cut 3 bases from V and 6 bases from J; bases unmatched to any gene: 10. The CDR3 has 17 residues. CDR3 DNA: TGTGCCAGCAGTGAGGAGGGGGCTAGCGGGAGCCCCGGGGAGCTGTTTTTT. It specifies CASSEEGASGSPGELFF.

The chain recombines TRBV21-1 with TRBJ2-6; the table calls TRBD1, which could not be checked here. TRBV21-1 is a pseudogene. This CDR3 comprises 21 residues. The CDR3 sequence is CASSKEGDRACCLSGANVLTF. As DNA, the CDR3 is TGTGCCAGCAGCAAAGAAGGGGACAGGGCTTGCTGCCTCTCTGGGGCCAACGTCCTGACTTTC.

This chain uses TRBV10-3 with TRBJ2-3; 14 bases match TRBD2. CDR3 length: 16 amino acids. CDR1 ENHRY and CDR2 SYGVKD come from the germline V gene. V lost 2 bases to trimming and J lost 6 bases; unmatched junction nucleotides: 4. The CDR3 region is CAISERGTSGSDTQYF. For the CDR3, the DNA is TGTGCCATCAGTGAGAGGGGGACTAGCGGGAGTGATACGCAGTATTTT.

The rearrangement uses TRBV6-5 and TRBJ2-7; 10 bases align to TRBD1. Germline-derived CDR1 and CDR2 are MNHEY and SVGAGI. V trimming: 3 bases; J trimming: 5 bases; junction bases outside the gene matches: 7. The CDR3 totals 15 residues. The CDR3 DNA reads as TGTGCCAGCAGTTATTCCCGGGACAGGGGTCACGAGCAGTACTTC. Its translation: CASSYSRDRGHEQYF.

The J gene is TRBJ1-2, the V gene TRBV7-2, with 7 bases matching TRBD1. The CDR3 runs to 15 residues. V lost 2 bases to trimming and J lost 4 bases; unmatched junction nucleotides: 7. Germline CDR1 SGHTA, CDR2 FQGNSA. CDR3 residues: CASSLQDRALYGYTF. DNA for the CDR3: TGTGCCAGCAGCTTACAAGACAGGGCCCTCTATGGCTACACCTTC.

The gene calls are TRBV9 and TRBJ2-1; 8 nucleotides match TRBD1. Trimming took 4 bases from V and 10 from J; bases not matched to a gene: 4. There are 12 residues in the CDR3. Germline CDR1 reads SGDLS; CDR2 reads YYNGEE. This chain's CDR3 is CASSYRTGEQFF. The CDR3 DNA reads TGTGCCAGCAGCTACCGGACAGGGGAGCAGTTCTTC.

The V call is TRBV2, the J call TRBJ2-7; possible D gene TRBD2, 5 bases. The germline gives CDR1 SNHLY, CDR2 FYNNEI. The length of the CDR3 is 14 residues. Trimming left V 7 bases short and J 4 bases short, with 17 bases between. The CDR3 sequence: CASTRAEWAYEQYF. In DNA form, the CDR3 reads TGTGCCAGCACCCGAGCGGAATGGGCTTACGAGCAGTACTTC. Looking up the rest from reference TRBV2 and TRBJ2-7 gives the full variable domain: EPEVTQTPSHQVTQMGQEVILRCVPISNHLYFYWYRQILGQKVEFLVSFYNNEISEKSEIFDDQFSVERPDGSNFTLKIRSTKLEDSAMYFCASTRAEWAYEQYFGPGTRLTVT.

The CDR3 DNA reads as TGTGCCACGGGACAGGGGGCATACGAGCAGTACTTC. It specifies CATGQGAYEQYF. The chain employs TRBV19 and TRBJ2-7; 12 bases line up with TRBD1. Germline values: CDR1 LNHDA, CDR2 SQIVND (reference sequence). The CDR3 totals 12 residues. J gave up 4 bases and V 10 bases, and 2 bases lay outside the gene matches.

The V call is TRBV25-1, the J call TRBJ1-6; possible D gene TRBD1, 6 bases. The germline V gene encodes CDR1 MGHDK and CDR2 SYGVNS. CDR3 size: 18 residues. V was pared by 3 bases and J by 4 bases, with 19 bases between. The CDR3 here is CASSDPKTGGQYNSPLHF. CDR3 DNA sequence: TGTGCCAGCAGTGATCCCAAGACAGGCGGGCAATATAATTCACCCCTCCACTTT.

The CDR3 here is CASSLVSGGQETQYF. CDR3 coding DNA: TGTGCCAGCAGTTTAGTGTCAGGGGGCCAAGAGACCCAGTACTTC. The chain carries TRBV28 and TRBJ2-5; 7 bases agree with TRBD1. With 2 bases clipped from V and 1 base from J, the junction kept 4 bases outside the gene matches. This CDR3 region has 15 residues. CDR1 and CDR2 (germline): MDHEN, SYDVKM. The full variable domain, its missing parts supplied by reference TRBV28 and TRBJ2-5, is DVKVTQSSRYLVKRTGEKVFLECVQDMDHENMFWYRQDPGLGLRLIYFSYDVKMKEKGDIPEGYSVSREKKERFSLILESASTNQTSMYLCASSLVSGGQETQYFGPGTRLLVL.

This chain's CDR3 is CASSQFRYEQYF. The CDR3 DNA reads as TGTGCCAGCAGTCAATTCAGGTACGAGCAGTACTTC. The chain joins TRBV5-6 to TRBJ2-7; D is uncertain. V was trimmed by 5 bases and J by 4 bases, leaving 10 bases between them. The germline CDR1 and CDR2 sequences are SGHDT and YYEEEE. The CDR3 length is 12 residues.

A note on this clone: Other DNA sequences in the same sample also yield this CDR3. This chain connects TRBV24-1 to TRBJ1-3, with D uncertain. Trimming took 4 bases from V and 4 from J, leaving 7 bases between them. The V gene's germline CDR1 is KGHDR and CDR2 SFDVKD. The CDR3 extends over 13 amino acids. CDR3 amino acids: CATSDGVGNTIYF. CDR3 in DNA: TGTGCCACCAGTGACGGGGTCGGAAACACCATATATTTT.

In this sample, this clone turned up once. V and J are TRBV18 and TRBJ2-2, with TRBD1 matching over 7 bases. V shed 4 bases, J shed 8 bases, and the junction held 7 bases outside the gene matches. In germline, CDR1 is KGHSH, CDR2 LQKENI. The CDR3 has 14 amino acids. DNA of the CDR3: TGTGCCAGCTCACTCGACAGGGTCGTGGGGGAGCTGTTTTTT. It translates to CASSLDRVVGELFF. The full variable domain, with the rest looked up from reference TRBV18 and TRBJ2-2, is NAGVMQNPRHLVRRRGQEARLRCSPMKGHSHVYWYRQLPEEGLKFMVYLQKENIIDESGMPKERFSAEFPKEGPSILRIQQVVRGDSAAYFCASSLDRVVGELFFGEGSRLTVL.

The chain recombines TRBV18 with TRBJ1-2, with 9 bases aligning to TRBD1. CDR3 size: 14 residues. The J segment lost 4 bases and the V segment lost 3 bases, leaving 3 bases of the junction unmatched. The germline CDR1 and CDR2 sequences are KGHSH and LQKENI. CDR3 sequence (DNA): TGTGCCAGCTCACCTGGACAGGGGACCTATGGCTACACCTTC. It yields the protein CASSPGQGTYGYTF.

CDR3 loop: CASSLDIRGPNEKLFF. The CDR3 nucleotides are TGTGCCAGCAGCTTAGATATCAGGGGCCCTAATGAAAAACTGTTTTTT. The genes are TRBV11-2 and TRBJ1-4; TRBD1 might be the D (6 bases). The CDR3 extends over 16 amino acids. Germline CDR1 and CDR2: SGHAT and FQNNGV. V lost 0 bases and J lost 3, with 11 bases in between.

The chain combines TRBV20-1 with TRBJ2-5, with 11 bases lining up with TRBD2. Losses at the gene ends were 3 bases for V and 4 bases for J; bases not matched to a gene: 13. The CDR3 spans 17 residues. CDR1 and CDR2 (germline): DFQATT, SNEGSKA (reference sequence). The CDR3 is CSASTVVGLAGGETQYF. The CDR3 nucleotides are TGCAGTGCTAGTACAGTAGTGGGGCTAGCGGGAGGAGAGACCCAGTACTTC.

The CDR3 coding sequence is TGTGCCACCAGTGATTTGAAGCGGGGGGGCCCTAAAGAGACCCAGTACTTC. It is translated as CATSDLKRGGPKETQYF. V and J are TRBV24-1 and TRBJ2-5; TRBD2 aligns across 10 bases. Germline-derived CDR1 and CDR2 are KGHDR and SFDVKD. J lost 3 bases, V lost 0 bases, and 6 bases had no gene match. The CDR3 consists of 17 residues.

This rearrangement joins TRBV13 to TRBJ2-5, with 7 bases matching TRBD2. Losses at the gene ends were 2 bases for V and 6 bases for J; bases not matched to a gene: 12. Per the germline V gene, CDR1 is PRHDT and CDR2 is FYEKMQ (reference sequence). CDR3 length equals 16 residues. CDR3 DNA sequence: TGTGCCAGCAGCTTAAGATTAGGGGAGGGCGGGAAGACCCAGTACTTC. This gives the protein CASSLRLGEGGKTQYF.

The rearrangement links TRBV28 to TRBJ2-4, with a tentative D call TRBD2 (6 bases). V was trimmed by 6 bases and J by 6 bases, leaving 18 bases between them. The CDR3 runs 15 residues. The germline CDR1 and CDR2 sequences are MDHEN and SYDVKM. The CDR3, as DNA: TGTGCCAGCAGCACCCCAGGAGGGGCAAGAAACATTCAGTACTTC. It yields the protein CASSTPGGARNIQYF.

This sequence joins TRBV6-6 and TRBJ1-5, with D maybe TRBD1 (6 bases). Germline-derived CDR1 and CDR2 are MNHNY and SVGAGI (reference sequence). The CDR3 runs to 15 residues. The V end was cut by 6 bases, the J end by 2 bases, with 14 bases between. CDR3 in DNA: TGTGCCAGCAGCCCTCCGTCAGGGGGCAATCAGCCCCAGCATTTT. It specifies CASSPPSGGNQPQHF.

The chain couples TRBV9 to TRBJ2-6; a possible D gene is TRBD2 (6 bases). The CDR3 has 16 residues. Germline assignment: CDR1 SGDLS and CDR2 YYNGEE. The ends were cut back, 2 bases at V and 2 bases at J, with 11 bases in the middle. This CDR3 is CASSVRAGTGANVLTF. The CDR3 DNA sequence: TGTGCCAGCAGCGTCAGGGCGGGGACTGGGGCCAACGTCCTGACTTTC.

This rearrangement joins TRBV6-1 to TRBJ1-5, with D unresolved. The CDR3 is 12 residues long. The V end lost 3 bases, the J end lost 11 bases, and 11 bases lay between the germline ends. CDR1 is MNHNS, CDR2 SASEGT, per germline. The CDR3 here is CASSDKVTSQHF. Written as DNA, the CDR3 is TGTGCCAGCAGTGACAAGGTGACATCCCAGCATTTT.

In its sample, this clone was seen once. The gene calls are TRBV6-5 and TRBJ2-1; 9 bases match TRBD1. CDR1 is MNHEY and CDR2 is SVGAGI in the germline V gene. This CDR3 contains 15 residues. After removal of 7 bases from V and 6 bases from J, the junction contained 10 bases not matched to a gene. CDR3 sequence: CASNKIGQGTNEQFF. DNA of the CDR3: TGTGCCAGCAACAAAATCGGACAGGGGACCAATGAGCAGTTCTTC.